Sequencing of this T cell receptor (beta chain) was carried out in a study of blood T cell repertoires in COVID-19. Original processing notes: Amplifying reference gene primers gave estimates of nucleated cell counts. Profiling relied on immunoSEQ multiplex PCR, and the TCRdb table lists in-frame clones only, not all of them. V, J and clone size are those of that table, while D and trimming were read from the DNA. Counted here are 290,000 or so clones, over 75% occurring once; the ten biggest clones make up more than 0.95%. The trim removed 6 bases at V and 2 bases at J, leaving 4 bases unmatched. The germline V gene encodes CDR1 SNHLY and CDR2 FYNNEI. This CDR3 is built from 13 residues.

This sequence was found in a woman in her twenties or thirties who had recovered from COVID-19. V and J are TRBV2 and TRBJ2-7, with 7 bases fitting TRBD1. The sequenced material came from PBMCs or T cells enriched from blood (not recorded which). The CDR3: CASRTGTAYEQYF. The CDR3 DNA follows: TGTGCCAGCAGAACCGGGACAGCCTACGAGCAGTACTTC.